The entry below gives a single T cell receptor beta chain sequence along with its context. The clone's antigen remains unknown. No per-base quality is available; no much larger clone lies one base away. The germline V gene (reference sequence) yields LGHDT for CDR1 and YNNKEL for CDR2. V gives up 2 bases and J gives up 1 base, and the segment between their germline ends measures 24 bases. Measured from the cysteine to the phenylalanine, the CDR3 is 19 residues long. Only CDR3 DNA is held: 57 bases, read in frame from base 1. The data belong to a study of blood T cell repertoires in COVID-19 (TCRdb year 2020). Context from the whole study: Collaborator samples came from the United States, Italy and Spain and covered acute and convalescent phases of COVID-19. The prospective study material was composed of cDNA or gDNA derived from T cells, B-cell-depleted T cells, or PBMCs. Subjects who had been exposed to COVID-19, were actively infected with it, or had recovered from it provided the deeply sampled blood TCRbeta repertoires that made up the dataset. The repertoires were released in a freely available public database meant as a resource for research on the immune response to SARS-CoV-2. Samples came from the ongoing ImmuneRACE study (first 160 participants) plus 1,254 subjects from 6 global collaborators. Sample metadata almost always included a de-identified subject ID, COVID-19 status, age in years and sex. Where available, HLA class I and class II types were obtained from metadata supplied by the sample provider rather than from assay-based typing. General study outcomes and caveats: The quantity of clinical and demographic metadata differed by source and by participant and was supplied without curation.

Collaborating institutions collected whole blood in K2EDTA tubes following their own protocols. For TCRbeta analysis, collaborators shipped samples as frozen whole blood, isolated PBMCs, or DNA extracted from either of those sample types. TCRbeta CDR3 regions were amplified from genomic DNA by means of the immunoSEQ Assay, a bias-controlled multiplex PCR. Turning to the authors' computational methods: Within the assay, amplification of reference gene primers was used to estimate how many nucleated cells each sample contained. To quantify the absolute abundance of each unique TCRbeta CDR3 rearrangement, sequence reads were collapsed and filtered. Productive Simpson clonality was computed per sample as the square root of Simpson's diversity index over productive rearrangements. The immuneACCESS repertoire file appears here via TCRdb, limited to in-frame rearrangements. These files lack a portion of the clones; in checked studies, under half of the deficit traces to unresolved V genes, and the cause of the others is not known. Clone size and V and J calls were adopted from that table, with D and trimming inferred from the DNA. Across this sample there are 250,000 to 350,000 clones, with about 86% seen only once. Together, the top ten hold approximately 1.1% of the sample.

Sequencing was performed on peripheral blood. The receptor's source is a woman aged 50 to 65 with acute or convalescent COVID-19. Rearrangement joined TRBV3-1 (or the pseudogene TRBV3-2) to TRBJ2-7; TRBD2 could be the D gene, as 7 bases match. The CDR3: CASSQRHGGRGGLSYEQYF. The bases read TGTGCCAGCAGCCAACGCCACGGTGGGCGCGGGGGCTTATCCTACGAGCAGTACTTC.